The sequence of this T cell receptor beta chain was determined in a study of cytomegalovirus exposure and HLA in healthy donors. The J segment lost 2 bases and the V segment lost 1 base, leaving 3 bases of the junction unmatched. CDR1 and CDR2 from the germline V gene are SGHVS and FNYEAQ. There are 16 residues in the CDR3. This clone was observed a few times. Its specificity is not known. Vbeta (60) and Jbeta (13) primers were used in the PCR. TCRdb keeps only in-frame clones here, not all; method: immunoSEQ multiplex PCR. The sample has about 160,000 clones, roughly four fifths seen once. The study, taken as a whole, reports: Reported results showed that the classifier diagnosed cytomegalovirus status with high specificity and sensitivity.

The sequence was obtained from a man aged 45-65 years in good health and CMV-seropositive. The chain links TRBV7-6 to TRBJ2-5; TRBD2 matches at 11 bases. Sequenced: PBMCs. CDR3 in DNA: TGTGCCAGCAGCTTAGTAGTAGCGGGGGGGCAAGAGACCCAGTACTTC. Translating it yields CASSLVVAGGQETQYF.